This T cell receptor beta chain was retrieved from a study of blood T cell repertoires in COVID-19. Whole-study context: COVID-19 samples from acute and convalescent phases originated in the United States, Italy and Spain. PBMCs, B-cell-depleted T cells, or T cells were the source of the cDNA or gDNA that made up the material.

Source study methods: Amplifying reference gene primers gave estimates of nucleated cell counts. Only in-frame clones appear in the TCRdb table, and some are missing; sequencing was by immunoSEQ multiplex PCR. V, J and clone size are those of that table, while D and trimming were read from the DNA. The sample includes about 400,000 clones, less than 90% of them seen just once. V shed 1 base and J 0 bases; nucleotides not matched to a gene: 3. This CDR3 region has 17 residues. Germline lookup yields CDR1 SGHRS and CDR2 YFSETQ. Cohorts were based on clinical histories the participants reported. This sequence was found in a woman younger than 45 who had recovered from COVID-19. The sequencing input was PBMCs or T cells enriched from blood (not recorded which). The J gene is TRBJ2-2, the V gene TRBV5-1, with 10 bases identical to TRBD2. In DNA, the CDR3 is TGCGCCAGCAGCTTGCAACTAGCGGGGACGAACACCGGGGAGCTGTTTTTT. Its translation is CASSLQLAGTNTGELFF.